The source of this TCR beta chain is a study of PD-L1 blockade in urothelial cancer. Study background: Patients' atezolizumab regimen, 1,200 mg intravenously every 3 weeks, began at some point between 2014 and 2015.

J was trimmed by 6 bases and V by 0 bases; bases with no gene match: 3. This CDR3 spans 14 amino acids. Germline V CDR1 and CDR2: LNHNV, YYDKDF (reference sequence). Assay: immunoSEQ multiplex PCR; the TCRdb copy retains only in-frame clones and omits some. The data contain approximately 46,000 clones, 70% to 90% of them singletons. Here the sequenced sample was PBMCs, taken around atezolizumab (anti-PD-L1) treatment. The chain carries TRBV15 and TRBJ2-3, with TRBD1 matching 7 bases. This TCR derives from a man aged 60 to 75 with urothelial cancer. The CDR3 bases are TGTGCCACCAGCAGAGAGCAGGGGGTTGATACGCAGTATTTT. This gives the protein CATSREQGVDTQYF.